In this sample, the clone carrying this T cell receptor (beta chain) turned up many times. Its antigen is unidentified. TCRdb fed the reads into MiXCR, producing one record per CDR3 protein. This sample carries about 24,000 distinct CDR3 sequences, under 25% of them seen once, and the ten largest clones take around 90%. The record originates from a study of T cell repertoires in cytomegalovirus infection. As for the study in general: Peptides in the study included HLA-C-restricted and HLA-B-restricted CMV epitopes. In public TCR beta signatures, there were indications of both CMV infection and matching HLA type.

Overall study results and limits: Summed frequency of public TCR beta families distinguished CMV carriers with the relevant HLA.

The V gene's germline CDR1 is LNHNV and CDR2 YYDKDF (reference sequence). The V gene lost 3 bases and the J gene lost 4 bases, with 10 bases spanning the gap. This CDR3 has 13 amino acids. The rearrangement uses TRBV15 and TRBJ2-7; no clear D. The material was CD8+ T cells from cultured PBMCs, obtained from culture after CMV antigen stimulation. The sequence was collected from a human donor in good health (CMV status not recorded). Some clones in this sample may be carry-over from other donors' samples. CDR3 residues: CATSRSTDYEQYF. CDR3 coding DNA: TGTGCCACCAGCAGGTCCACGGATTACGAGCAGTACTTC.